The following is a TCR beta chain sequence with its context. This clone was detected ten times or more. Its target antigen remains unknown. No quality values exist for individual bases; no much larger clone is one base distant. V is pruned by 6 bases and J by 6 bases, leaving 6 bases of the junction without a gene match. The CDR3, from cysteine to phenylalanine, totals 14 residues. CDR3 DNA only is kept here, 42 bases in frame from base 1. CDR1 and CDR2 were assigned from the germline V gene as SGHRS and YFSETQ. The record originates from a study of blood T cell repertoires in COVID-19 (dated by TCRdb to 2019 to 2021). Background for the entire study: Samples covering the acute and convalescent phases of COVID-19 were provided by collaborators in the United States, Italy and Spain. The material from the prospective study consisted of cDNA or gDNA derived from T cells, B-cell-depleted T cells, or PBMCs. Samples came from the ongoing ImmuneRACE study (first 160 participants) plus 1,254 subjects from 6 global collaborators. A freely available public database, intended as a resource for researchers studying the immune response to SARS-CoV-2, is where the repertoires were released. The sample metadata nearly always contained a de-identified subject ID, COVID-19 status, age in years and sex. The dataset comprised deeply sampled blood TCRbeta repertoires from subjects exposed to, actively infected with, or recovered from COVID-19. Where available, HLA class I and class II types were taken from metadata supplied by the sample provider and were not determined by assay-based typing.

One collaborating source in Seattle enrolled patients while the patients were actively infected and followed the patients over time throughout the course of disease. Collaborating institutions collected whole blood in K2EDTA tubes following their own protocols. For TCRbeta analysis, collaborators shipped samples as frozen whole blood, isolated PBMCs, or DNA extracted from either of those sample types. Broad study findings and their caveats: Clinical and demographic metadata were provided uncurated, with the amount varying by source and participant.

TCRbeta CDR3 regions were amplified from genomic DNA using the immunoSEQ Assay, a bias-controlled multiplex PCR. Per the authors' processing: The number of nucleated cells in each sample was estimated from the amplification of reference gene primers within the assay. Sequence reads were collapsed and filtered to measure the absolute abundance of every unique TCRbeta CDR3 rearrangement. Productive Simpson clonality was computed per sample as the square root of Simpson's diversity index over productive rearrangements. Drawn from immuneACCESS, this table holds only the in-frame rearrangements with V and J called that TCRdb kept. Clones are partly lost; checked studies trace under half to an unresolved V gene and leave the rest unexplained. The D gene and trimming were derived from the DNA, and the V and J assignments and clone size from that table. Within this sample are roughly 150,000 clones, with roughly 80% of them counted one time only. In total, the top ten clones hold over 7% of the sample.

The chain links TRBV5-1 with TRBJ2-2, with 9 central nucleotides matching TRBD1. The sample consisted of peripheral blood. The sequence came from a woman older than 75 with COVID-19, enrolled during active disease. The DNA sequence is TGCGCCAGCAAGGGGACAGGGAGTTCCGGGGAGCTGTTTTTT. This translates into CASKGTGSSGELFF.